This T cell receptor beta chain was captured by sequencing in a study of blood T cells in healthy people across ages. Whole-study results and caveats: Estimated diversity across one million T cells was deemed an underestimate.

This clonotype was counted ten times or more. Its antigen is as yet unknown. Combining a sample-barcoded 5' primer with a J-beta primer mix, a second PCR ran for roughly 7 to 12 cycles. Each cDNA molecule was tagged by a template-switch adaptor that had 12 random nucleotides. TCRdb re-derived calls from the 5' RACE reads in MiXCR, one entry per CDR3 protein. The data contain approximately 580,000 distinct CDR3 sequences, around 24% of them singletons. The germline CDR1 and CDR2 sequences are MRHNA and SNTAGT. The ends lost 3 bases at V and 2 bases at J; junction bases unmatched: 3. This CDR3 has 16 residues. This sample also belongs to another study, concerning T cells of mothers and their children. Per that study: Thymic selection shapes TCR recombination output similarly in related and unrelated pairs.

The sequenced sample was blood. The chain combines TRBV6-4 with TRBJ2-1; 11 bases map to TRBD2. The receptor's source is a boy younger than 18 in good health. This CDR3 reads CASSDSGGAPYNEQFF. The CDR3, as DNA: TGTGCCAGCAGTGATAGCGGGGGGGCGCCCTACAATGAGCAGTTCTTC.